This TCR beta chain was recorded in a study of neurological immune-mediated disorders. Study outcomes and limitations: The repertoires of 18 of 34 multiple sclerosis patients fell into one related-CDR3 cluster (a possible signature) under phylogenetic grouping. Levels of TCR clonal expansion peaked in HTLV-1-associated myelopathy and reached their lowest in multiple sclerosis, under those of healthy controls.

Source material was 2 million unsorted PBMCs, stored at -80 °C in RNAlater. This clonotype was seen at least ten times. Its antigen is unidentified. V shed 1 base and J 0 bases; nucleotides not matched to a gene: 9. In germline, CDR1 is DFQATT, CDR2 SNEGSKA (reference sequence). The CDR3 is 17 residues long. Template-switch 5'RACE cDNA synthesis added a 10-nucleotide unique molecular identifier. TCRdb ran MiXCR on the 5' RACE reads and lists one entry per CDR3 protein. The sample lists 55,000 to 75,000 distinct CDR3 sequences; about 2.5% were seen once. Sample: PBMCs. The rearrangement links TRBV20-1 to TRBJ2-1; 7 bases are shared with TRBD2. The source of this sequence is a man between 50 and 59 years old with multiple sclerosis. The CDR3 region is CSARANLRGISYNEQFF. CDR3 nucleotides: TGCAGTGCTAGAGCTAACTTGCGGGGGATCTCCTACAATGAGCAGTTCTTC.